This T cell receptor beta chain was documented in a study of blood T cell repertoires in COVID-19. Germline lookup yields CDR1 MGHRA and CDR2 YSYEKL. V lost 4 bases to trimming and J lost 0 bases; unmatched junction nucleotides: 13. CDR3 length equals 20 residues. Per the study methods: Amplification with reference gene primers provided the estimates of nucleated cell counts. Sequenced by immunoSEQ multiplex PCR; TCRdb stores in-frame clones only, minus some. V and J calls plus clone size are reproduced from that table; the DNA served to infer D and trimming. The sample includes about 300,000 clones, approximately 89% of them seen just once.

The sequence came from a woman aged 45-60 years who had been exposed to COVID-19. The sequencing input was PBMCs or T cells enriched from blood (not recorded which). The chain couples TRBV4-1 to TRBJ2-6, with 9 positions matching TRBD2. The CDR3 spells CASSPNTGLAQFSGANVLTF. CDR3 coding DNA: TGCGCCAGCAGCCCGAACACCGGACTAGCGCAGTTCTCTGGGGCCAACGTCCTGACTTTC.